A single sample is the source of the 4 T cell receptor beta chains below, sequenced in a study of T cells in Graves' hyperthyroidism and ophthalmopathy. RNA transcripts provided the source from which TCR beta CDR3 regions were amplified. When the TCR CDR3 underwent first-round RT-PCR, the HTBI primer set was used. One entry per CDR3 protein, called by TCRdb with MiXCR from the multiplex PCR reads. The sample shows around 720,000 distinct CDR3 sequences, 30% to 40% of them seen only once. The specimen sequenced was blood. These receptors originate from a woman in her 40s with Graves' hyperthyroidism.

This clonotype was observed at least ten times. J is TRBJ1-6 and V is TRBV19; D might be TRBD1 (5 bases). V was cut by 7 bases and J by 8 bases, with 9 bases left in between. Germline loops: CDR1 LNHDA, CDR2 SQIVND (reference sequence). This CDR3 comprises 12 residues. CDR3 residues: CASKEQDSPLHF. The CDR3 DNA follows: TGTGCCAGTAAGGAACAGGATTCACCCCTCCACTTT. Based on the CDR3 plus reference TRBV19 and TRBJ1-6, the full variable domain is DGGITQSPKYLFRKEGQNVTLSCEQNLNHDAMYWYRQDPGQGLRLIYYSQIVNDFQKGDIAEGYSVSREKKESFPLTVTSAQKNPTAFYLCASKEQDSPLHFGNGTRLTVT.

This clonotype has just a few counts. The chain carries TRBV28 and TRBJ1-1; a weak D match, TRBD1 (6 bases). Trimming shortened V by 8 bases and J by 11 bases, and 15 bases separated the two germline ends. Germline CDR1 and CDR2: MDHEN and SYDVKM. This CDR3 region has 11 residues. The CDR3 loop reads CASVTGRNAFF. CDR3 in DNA: TGTGCCAGCGTCACAGGGAGGAATGCTTTCTTT.

The rearrangement joins TRBV7-9 to TRBJ1-4; possible D gene TRBD1, 6 bases. CDR3 size: 14 residues. Germline CDR1 reads SEHNR; CDR2 reads FQNEAQ (reference sequence). V lost 6 bases, J lost 8 bases, and 16 bases lay in between. The CDR3: CASRRGGQSEKLFF. The CDR3 DNA reads as TGTGCCAGCAGGAGGGGGGGTCAGAGCGAAAAACTGTTTTTT.

The chain couples TRBV5-8 to TRBJ2-7, with 11 bases that match TRBD2. Unmatched junction bases numbered 7, after V lost 1 base and J lost 4 bases. Germline CDR1 and CDR2: SGHTS and YDEGEE. The CDR3 runs 16 residues. The CDR3 loop is CASSLIAGGQHYEQYF. CDR3 coding DNA: TGTGCCAGCAGCTTGATAGCGGGAGGGCAGCATTACGAGCAGTACTTC.